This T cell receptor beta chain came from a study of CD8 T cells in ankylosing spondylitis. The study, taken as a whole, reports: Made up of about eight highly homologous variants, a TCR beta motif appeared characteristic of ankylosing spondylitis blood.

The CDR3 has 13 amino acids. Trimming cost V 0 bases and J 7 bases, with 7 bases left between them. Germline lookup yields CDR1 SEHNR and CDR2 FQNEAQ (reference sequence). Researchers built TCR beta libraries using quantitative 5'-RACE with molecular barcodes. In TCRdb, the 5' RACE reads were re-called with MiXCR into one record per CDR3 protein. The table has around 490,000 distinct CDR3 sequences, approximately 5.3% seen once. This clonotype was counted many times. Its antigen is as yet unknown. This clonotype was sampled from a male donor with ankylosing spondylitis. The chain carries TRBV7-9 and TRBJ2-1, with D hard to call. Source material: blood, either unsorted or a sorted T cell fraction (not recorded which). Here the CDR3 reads CASSLAPSNEQFF. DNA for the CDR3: TGTGCCAGCAGCTTAGCCCCTAGTAATGAGCAGTTCTTC.